This T cell receptor (beta chain) was obtained from a study of shared clonotypes between healthy human individuals. Study context: Plates per donor: three CD4 naive, three CD4 memory, two CD8 naive, one CD8 memory.

The assay was carried out at the deep level. Generated by immunoSEQ multiplex PCR, the TCRdb table keeps only in-frame clones and is missing some. The sample yields over a million clones, approximately 96% seen once. CDR1 is LNHNV and CDR2 is YYDKDF in the germline V gene (reference sequence). The ends were cut back, 1 base at V and 5 bases at J, with 12 bases in the middle. This CDR3 contains 15 residues. The sample taken for sequencing was naive CD4+ T cells sorted from blood. The subset here: CD45RA+ positively selected. The clonotype was recovered from a man aged 25-45 years in good health. The chain joins TRBV15 to TRBJ2-1; no firm D call. The CDR3 reads CATSRGVSVDNEQFF. CDR3 in DNA: TGTGCCACCAGCAGAGGCGTCAGCGTAGACAATGAGCAGTTCTTC.